These T cell receptor beta chains were read from a single sample in a study of neurological immune-mediated disorders. TCRdb reprocessed the 5' RACE reads with MiXCR, giving one entry per CDR3 protein. The data contain 25,000 or so distinct CDR3 sequences, roughly 13% of them singletons. Input material: CD4+ T cells from blood. These receptors were obtained from a female donor with HTLV-1-associated myelopathy (HAM/TSP). The CDR3 runs from the conserved cysteine through the conserved F or W. D genes are given only for firm matches. Clone size is given for some rows only: seen once, a few or many times, or a class if the clone is expanded.

j_call v_call d_call clone_size cdr3_nt cdr3_aa
TRBJ2-7 TRBV18 TRBD1 NA TGTGCCAGCTCACCACCGGGAGGACAGGGCGAGTACGAGCAGTACTTC CASSPPGGQGEYEQYF
TRBJ1-6 TRBV7-2 NA many TGTGCCAGCAGCTTCGGGACAACTCTCCTCCACTTT CASSFGTTLLHF
TRBJ2-4 TRBV12-3/TRBV12-4 NA many TGTGCCAGCAGTTTACGGCTAGCCAAAAACATTCAGTACTTC CASSLRLAKNIQYF
TRBJ1-5 TRBV2 NA NA TGTGCCAGCAACAAAGATAGCAATCAGCACCAGCATTTT CASNKDSNQHQHF
TRBJ1-6 TRBV7-3 NA many TGTGCCAGCCGACAGTATTATAATTCACCCCTCCACTTT CASRQYYNSPLHF
TRBJ2-5 TRBV20-1 NA many TGCAGTGCTAGTTCCATAGTACTGCAAGAGACCCAGTACTTC CSASSIVLQETQYF
TRBJ1-2 TRBV11-3 NA many TGTGCCAGCAGCTTAGGCAGGGGCTATGGCTACACCTTC CASSLGRGYGYTF
TRBJ1-5 TRBV5-1 NA NA TGCGCCAGCAGCCATAGTCCCGAGCGGCAGCCCCAGCATTTT CASSHSPERQPQHF
TRBJ2-7 TRBV20-1 NA many TGCAGTGCTAGAGATAAAGTCTTGCCCTACGAGCAGTACTTC CSARDKVLPYEQYF
TRBJ2-3 TRBV20-1 NA many TGCAGTGCCGATACCGCGGACTCGGGGTTAGCAGATACGCAGTATTTT CSADTADSGLADTQYF
TRBJ2-3 TRBV4-1 NA many TGCGCCAGCAGCCAAGACCCCGGGGGCCCGGGTAGCACAGATACGCAGTATTTT CASSQDPGGPGSTDTQYF
TRBJ2-1 TRBV4-2 TRBD2 medium-sized TGTGCCAGCAGCCAAGGGGACTACTCCCTTTACAATGAGCAGTTCTTC CASSQGDYSLYNEQFF
TRBJ2-7 TRBV27 NA many TGTGCCAGCAGAGCCCGTGGGGGGGGCGGCGAGCAGTACTTC CASRARGGGGEQYF
TRBJ2-5 TRBV5-1 TRBD2 many TGCGCCAGCAGCGGGACTAGCGGGTACCAAGAGACCCAGTACTTC CASSGTSGYQETQYF
TRBJ2-1 TRBV29-1 TRBD2 many TGCAGCGCGGCACTGTGGCGGGAGTTCAATGAGCAGTTCTTC CSAALWREFNEQFF
TRBJ2-2 TRBV20-1 NA many TGCAGTGCTAGGAGGGGGGCGGCCGGGGAGCTGTTTTTT CSARRGAAGELFF
TRBJ1-2 TRBV25-1 NA many TGTGCCAGCAGTGAGGGCAGCGCCGGCTACACCTTC CASSEGSAGYTF
TRBJ2-3 TRBV7-2 NA many TGTGCCAGCAGCTTTCGTACAGATACGCAGTATTTT CASSFRTDTQYF
TRBJ2-1 TRBV7-8 TRBD2 many TGTGCCAGCAGCCTCCGACTAGCGGGAGAGCATGAGCAGTTCTTC CASSLRLAGEHEQFF
TRBJ2-1 TRBV12-3/TRBV12-4 TRBD2 many TGTGCCAGCAGTAATGGACTAGCGGGTAACTCCTACAATGAGCAGTTCTTC CASSNGLAGNSYNEQFF
TRBJ1-3 TRBV6-5 NA many TGTGCCAGCAGTCCCGACAGAACGAGAAACACCATATATTTT CASSPDRTRNTIYF
TRBJ1-1 TRBV20-1 NA many TGCAGTGCTAGGAAGCAGGGTTTTAACACTGAAGCTTTCTTT CSARKQGFNTEAFF
TRBJ2-5 TRBV20-1 NA many TGCAGTGCTAGAGACGGGACAGAGACCCAGTACTTC CSARDGTETQYF
TRBJ2-5 TRBV7-6 NA many TGTGCCAGCAGCTTAGGACCGACAGACCAAGAGACCCAGTACTTC CASSLGPTDQETQYF
TRBJ2-2 TRBV12-3/TRBV12-4 TRBD2 many TGTGCCAGCAGTCCGGGACTAGCAGGCACCGGGGAGCTGTTTTTT CASSPGLAGTGELFF
TRBJ2-3 TRBV27 NA NA TGTGTCAGCAGACTAGACAGGGCGGGCGGAGATACGCAGTATTTT CVSRLDRAGGDTQYF
TRBJ1-2 TRBV3-1 NA many TGTGCCAGCAGCCAAGATCTTCTCAGGGACTATGGCTACACCTTC CASSQDLLRDYGYTF
TRBJ2-7 TRBV5-4 NA NA TGTGCCAGCAGCGTGTACAGGGAAGGTTACGAGCAGTACTTC CASSVYREGYEQYF
TRBJ2-1 TRBV29-1 NA many TGCAGCGTTGCCCCCCAGGGACTGGGGCCTGAGCAGTTCTTC CSVAPQGLGPEQFF
TRBJ2-7 TRBV20-1 TRBD2 many TGCAGTGCTCCATCCCCGGGACTAGCGGGAGATAGGCAGTACTTC CSAPSPGLAGDRQYF
TRBJ2-7 TRBV5-1 NA many TGCGCCAGCGCCCCCAGGAGCGGGCTTGGCGATTACGAGCAGTACTTC CASAPRSGLGDYEQYF
TRBJ1-2 TRBV9 NA many TGTGCCAGCAGCATTGGACCGCCTGCAGACCATGGCTACACCTTC CASSIGPPADHGYTF
TRBJ2-1 TRBV27 TRBD1 many TGTGCCAGCAGTCCTGGACAGGGGTTCAATGAGCAGTTCTTC CASSPGQGFNEQFF
TRBJ2-1 TRBV5-1 NA many TGCGCCACCGGAGACAGGTTCCCCGCTGAGCAGTTCTTC CATGDRFPAEQFF
TRBJ1-2 TRBV6-6 TRBD1 many TGTGCCAGCAGTTGGGGACAGGGAGCAAACTATGGCTACACCTTC CASSWGQGANYGYTF
TRBJ2-3 TRBV5-6 NA many TGTGCCAGCAGACCAATCGGCACAGATACGCAGTATTTT CASRPIGTDTQYF
TRBJ1-6 TRBV7-9 TRBD1 NA TGTGCCAGTAGCCCTAATACAGGGGTCTCACCCCTCCTCTTT CASSPNTGVSPLLF
TRBJ2-5 TRBV5-1 NA many TGCGCCAGCAGCTTGGTGTCAGGGTGGGAGACCCAGTACTTC CASSLVSGWETQYF
TRBJ1-1 TRBV20-1 NA many TGCAGTGCTAGCAGGGTGGGGTTCACTGAAGCTTTCTTT CSASRVGFTEAFF
TRBJ2-5 TRBV20-1 TRBD1 medium-sized TGCAGTGCTAGAGAGGGGACAGGAGAGACCCAGTACTTC CSAREGTGETQYF
TRBJ2-3 TRBV29-1 NA many TGCAGCGTTGAAGGGGGGGAGTTTGGCACAGATACGCAGTATTTT CSVEGGEFGTDTQYF